These 26 T cell receptor beta chains were sequenced from one sample in a study of identical twins. In TCRdb, the 5' RACE reads were re-called with MiXCR into one record per CDR3 protein. The profile shows more than 400,000 distinct CDR3 sequences, around 15% of them singletons. These records were also assigned to another study, of yellow fever vaccine responses in identical twins.

The specimen sequenced was CD4+ T cells sorted from blood. The receptor source for this set is a woman under 30 in good health.

This clonotype has ten or more counts. This rearrangement joins TRBV5-6 to TRBJ2-3, with unresolved D. V was trimmed by 2 bases and J by 4 bases, leaving 5 bases between them. CDR1 is SGHDT and CDR2 is YYEEEE in the germline V gene. The CDR3 is made up of 12 amino acids. CDR3 nucleotide sequence: TGTGCCAGCAGCTTCGTTGCAGATACGCAGTATTTT. It translates to CASSFVADTQYF.

The rearrangement uses TRBV6-1 and TRBJ1-1; a weak D match, TRBD1 (6 bases). V lost 9 bases to trimming and J lost 1 base, with 15 bases between them. Germline values: CDR1 MNHNS, CDR2 SASEGT. The CDR3 contains 14 residues. The CDR3 loop reads CASARGGGNTEAFF. The CDR3, as DNA: TGTGCCAGTGCCCGGGGAGGGGGGAACACTGAAGCTTTCTTT.

The table lists this clonotype with a few counts. A junction boundary mismatches the germline segment, possibly from a read error. The chain recombines TRBV2 with TRBJ2-1, with no clear D. Germline CDR1 is SNHLY and CDR2 is FYNNEI. This CDR3 is built from 10 residues. The CDR3 reads CASSDWLIRF. The CDR3 DNA reads as TGTGCCAGCAGTGATTGGCTGATACGCTTC.

This clonotype was detected many times. The chain carries TRBV7-8 and TRBJ1-1; 7 bases agree with TRBD1. J lost 1 base, V lost 7 bases, and 3 bases had no gene match. Germline V gene sequence: CDR1 SGHVS, CDR2 FQNEAQ. This CDR3 is 13 amino acids long. The CDR3 DNA follows: TGTGCCAGCAACCGACAGGGGAACACTGAAGCTTTCTTT. Translating gives CASNRQGNTEAFF.

This clonotype was counted only a few times. The V gene is TRBV20-1, the J gene TRBJ2-7, with D possibly TRBD2 on 5 matching bases. The V and J ends lost 5 bases and 5 bases respectively, with 10 bases between them. The CDR3 has 11 amino acids. CDR1 and CDR2 from the germline V gene are DFQATT and SNEGSKA (reference sequence). CDR3 loop: CSAPGLHEQYV. CDR3 nucleotide sequence: TGCAGTGCTCCAGGACTTCACGAGCAGTACGTC.

This clonotype has just a few counts. The rearrangement links TRBV4-1 to TRBJ1-1; unclear D gene. This CDR3 contains 13 residues. V lost 6 bases to trimming and J lost 0 bases, with 8 bases between them. Germline loops: CDR1 MGHRA, CDR2 YSYEKL. The CDR3 DNA is TGCGCCAGCAGGACGGCTGTGAACACTGAAGCTTTCTTT. This translates into CASRTAVNTEAFF.

The chain carries TRBV7-2 and TRBJ2-7; TRBD1 agrees at 10 bases. The CDR3 consists of 14 residues. V lost 7 bases and J lost 5; bases outside the gene matches: 8. The germline V gene has CDR1 SGHTA and CDR2 FQGNSA. CDR3 residues: CASIAGTGAHEQYF. In DNA, the CDR3 is TGTGCCAGCATCGCCGGGACAGGGGCCCACGAGCAGTACTTC.

This clonotype was seen only a few times. The chain joins TRBV20-1 to TRBJ2-3, with D perhaps given as TRBD1 or TRBD2 (5 bases each). The CDR3 sequence is 13 residues long. V lost 2 bases, J lost 4 bases, and 10 bases lay in between. The V gene's germline CDR1 is DFQATT and CDR2 SNEGSKA (reference sequence). The CDR3 sequence is CSARRDVPDTQYF. DNA of the CDR3: TGCAGTGCTAGAAGGGACGTACCAGATACGCAGTATTTT.

This clonotype was counted a few times. V usage is TRBV12-3 or TRBV12-4 and J usage is TRBJ1-2; 7 nucleotides align to TRBD1. The CDR3 runs to 15 residues. J lost 0 bases, V lost 6 bases, and 7 bases had no gene match. Written as DNA, the CDR3 is TGTGCCAGCAGCTACCACAGGGGTACTAACTATGGCTACACCTTC. The encoded protein is CASSYHRGTNYGYTF.

This rearrangement joins TRBV2 to TRBJ2-1; 14 positions match TRBD2. With 3 bases clipped from V and 9 bases from J, the junction kept 7 bases outside the gene matches. The germline V gene has CDR1 SNHLY and CDR2 FYNNEI. The CDR3 spans 16 residues. The DNA for the CDR3 is TGTGCCAGCAGTGAGGTGGGACTAGCGGGAGTAGGTGAGCAGTTCTTC. Its protein product is CASSEVGLAGVGEQFF.

In its sample, this clonotype was seen a few times. This chain joins TRBV3-1 and TRBJ2-1; 9 bases align to TRBD1. The CDR3 consists of 15 residues. V shed 5 bases, J shed 3 bases, and the junction held 5 bases outside the gene matches. Per the germline V gene, CDR1 is LGHDT and CDR2 is YNNKEL (reference sequence). The CDR3 DNA reads TGTGCCAGCAGCAGGAGACAGGGGGACTACAATGAGCAGTTCTTC. It specifies CASSRRQGDYNEQFF.

The chain is built from TRBV30 and TRBJ2-7; D unresolved. V dropped 0 bases and J dropped 1 base, with 4 bases sitting between them. This CDR3 contains 12 residues. Germline loops: CDR1 GTSNPN, CDR2 SVGIG (reference sequence). CDR3 coding DNA: TGTGCCTGGAGTGTACTTTCCTACGAGCAGTACGTC. This translates into CAWSVLSYEQYV.

Ten or more counts support this clonotype. The chain is built from TRBV10-2 and TRBJ2-7, with D perhaps matching TRBD2 (5 bases). The CDR3 runs 14 residues. V dropped 2 bases and J dropped 2 bases, with 10 bases sitting between them. CDR1 and CDR2 from the germline V gene are WSHSY and SAAADI. The CDR3, as DNA: TGCGCCAGCAGTGAGCGGGGAGAGACCTACGAGCAGTACGTC. Translated, it gives CASSERGETYEQYV.

This chain uses TRBV11-2 with TRBJ1-5; D possibly corresponds to TRBD1 (5 bases). V lost 5 bases and J lost 2, with 13 bases in between. From germline, CDR1 is SGHAT and CDR2 FQNNGV. The CDR3 sequence is 15 residues long. CDR3 sequence reads: CASSRGGQRNQPQHF. CDR3 bases: TGTGCCAGCAGCCGGGGAGGACAACGCAATCAGCCCCAGCATTTT.

CDR3 DNA: TGTGCCACCAGTGATCCCACAGGGTCAGGGGCCAACGTCCTGACTTTC. Its protein is CATSDPTGSGANVLTF. The chain links TRBV24-1 to TRBJ2-6, with D possibly TRBD1 on 6 matching bases. CDR1 is KGHDR and CDR2 is SFDVKD in the germline V gene. This CDR3 is 16 amino acids long. With 3 bases removed from V and 4 bases from J, the gap between germline ends came to 12 bases.

V usage is TRBV28 and J usage is TRBJ2-7, with 13 bases aligning to TRBD2. This CDR3 spans 16 amino acids. The germline CDR1 and CDR2 sequences are MDHEN and SYDVKM. J lost 0 bases, V lost 5 bases, and 4 bases had no gene match. The CDR3 is CASSGTSGAYSYEQYF. The CDR3 coding sequence is TGTGCCAGCAGTGGGACTAGCGGGGCGTACTCCTACGAGCAGTACTTC.

The chain has TRBV7-9 and TRBJ1-5; D is uncertain. From germline, CDR1 is SEHNR and CDR2 FQNEAQ (reference sequence). The CDR3 loop spans 16 amino acids. Trimming shortened V by 5 bases and J by 4 bases, and 18 bases separated the two germline ends. The CDR3 protein is CASSPGREGGNQPQHF. CDR3 bases: TGTGCCAGCAGCCCCGGAAGGGAGGGTGGGAATCAGCCCCAGCATTTT.

The CDR3 region has the DNA TGTGCCACCAGCAGAGGGATGAACACTGAAGCTTTCTTT. Translation gives CATSRGMNTEAFF. The chain links TRBV15 to TRBJ1-1; D gene ambiguous. V lost 1 base, J lost 0 bases, and 3 bases lay in between. Germline V gives CDR1 LNHNV, CDR2 YYDKDF (reference sequence). The CDR3 is 13 amino acids.

This rearrangement joins TRBV11-2 to TRBJ2-7, with D possibly called TRBD1 or TRBD2 (6 bases each). The germline V gene encodes CDR1 SGHAT and CDR2 FQNNGV. This CDR3 region has 14 residues. The V end lost 5 bases, the J end lost 5 bases, and 16 bases lay between the germline ends. CDR3 in DNA: TGTGCCAGCAGCCGGATCCCCGGGGGCCACGAGCAGTACGTC. It encodes CASSRIPGGHEQYV.

This clonotype was counted ten times or more. The V gene is TRBV10-3, the J gene TRBJ1-1; 11 bases align to TRBD1. The germline gives CDR1 ENHRY, CDR2 SYGVKD. After removal of 6 bases from V and 5 bases from J, the junction contained 8 bases not matched to a gene. The CDR3 extends over 15 amino acids. The CDR3 DNA sequence: TGTGCCATCAGACAAACCGGGACAGGGGGGACTGAAGCTTTCTTT. Translating gives CAIRQTGTGGTEAFF.

This clonotype was observed a handful of times. The CDR3 nucleotides read TGTGCCAGCAGCCCAAGACAGGGGAGAGCCGAGCAGTACTTC. Its translation is CASSPRQGRAEQYF. This chain uses TRBV3-1 with TRBJ2-7; TRBD1 aligns across 8 bases. The CDR3 sequence is 14 residues long. CDR1 and CDR2 from the germline V gene are LGHDT and YNNKEL (reference sequence). The ends lost 4 bases at V and 6 bases at J; junction bases unmatched: 8.

The chain couples TRBV5-6 to TRBJ1-5; possibly TRBD1 for D (6 bases). V lost 0 bases and J 8 bases, leaving 15 bases between the germline ends. Germline loops: CDR1 SGHDT, CDR2 YYEEEE. The CDR3 length is 15 residues. CDR3 loop: CASSLAGAGLEPQHF. CDR3 nucleotide sequence: TGTGCCAGCAGCTTGGCAGGGGCCGGGTTAGAGCCCCAGCATTTT.

The genes are TRBV6-6 and TRBJ2-3, with 10 bases fitting TRBD2. The J segment lost 2 bases and the V segment lost 4 bases, leaving 3 bases of the junction unmatched. The germline V gene has CDR1 MNHNY and CDR2 SVGAGI (reference sequence). The CDR3 runs 15 residues. The DNA for the CDR3 is TGTGCCAGCAGTTCCGGACTAGCGGCCACAGATACGCAGTATTTT. Its protein is CASSSGLAATDTQYF.

The chain recombines TRBV27 with TRBJ2-1; TRBD2 aligns across 10 bases. Per the germline V gene, CDR1 is MNHEY and CDR2 is SMNVEV (reference sequence). CDR3 size: 16 residues. V shed 0 bases and J 12 bases; nucleotides not matched to a gene: 11. The CDR3 loop is CASSLSRAGGERVQFF. In DNA form, the CDR3 reads TGTGCCAGCAGTTTATCGAGAGCGGGAGGGGAAAGGGTGCAGTTCTTC.

There are many counts of this clonotype. J is TRBJ1-1 and V is TRBV7-9; 9 positions agree with TRBD1. Germline V gene lookup returns CDR1 SEHNR and CDR2 FQNEAQ (reference sequence). The CDR3 has 14 residues. Trimming at V came to 6 bases and at J to 4 bases, leaving 6 bases not matched to a gene. Written as DNA, the CDR3 is TGTGCCAGCAGTCGGGACAGGGAATCCACTGAAGCTTTCTTT. Protein product: CASSRDRESTEAFF.

This chain uses TRBV12-5 with TRBJ2-5, with D unresolved. V lost 5 bases and J lost 0, with 16 bases in between. The length of the CDR3 is 16 residues. CDR1 is LGHNT and CDR2 is FRNRAP in the germline V gene. The DNA of the CDR3 is TGTGCTAGTGGTCGAGCAATAGGGTTGTACCAAGAGACCCAGTACTTC. It translates to CASGRAIGLYQETQYF.